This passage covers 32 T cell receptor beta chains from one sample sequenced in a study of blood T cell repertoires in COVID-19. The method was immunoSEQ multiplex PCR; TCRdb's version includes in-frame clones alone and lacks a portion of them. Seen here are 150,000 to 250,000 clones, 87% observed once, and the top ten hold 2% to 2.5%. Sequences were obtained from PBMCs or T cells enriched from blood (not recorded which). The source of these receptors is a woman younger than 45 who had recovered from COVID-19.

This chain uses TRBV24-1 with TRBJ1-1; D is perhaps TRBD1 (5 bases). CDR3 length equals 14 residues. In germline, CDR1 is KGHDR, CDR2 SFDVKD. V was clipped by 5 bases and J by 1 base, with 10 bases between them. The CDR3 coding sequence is TGTGCCACCAGTGTGGGGCCGGGGAACACTGAAGCTTTCTTT. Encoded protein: CATSVGPGNTEAFF.

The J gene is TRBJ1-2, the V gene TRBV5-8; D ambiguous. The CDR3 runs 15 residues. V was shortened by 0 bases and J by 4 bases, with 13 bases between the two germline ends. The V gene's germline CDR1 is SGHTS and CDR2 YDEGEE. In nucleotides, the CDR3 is TGTGCCAGCAGCTTGGGCCTCAGGCGGGGCTATGGCTACACCTTC. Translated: CASSLGLRRGYGYTF.

The CDR3 DNA sequence: TGTGCCACCAGTGATTCCGGACTCTACTATGGCTACACCTTC. Protein product: CATSDSGLYYGYTF. The rearrangement joins TRBV24-1 to TRBJ1-2; D not certain. The CDR3 length is 14 residues. CDR1 is KGHDR, CDR2 SFDVKD, per germline. V was shortened by 2 bases and J by 3 bases, with 9 bases between the two germline ends.

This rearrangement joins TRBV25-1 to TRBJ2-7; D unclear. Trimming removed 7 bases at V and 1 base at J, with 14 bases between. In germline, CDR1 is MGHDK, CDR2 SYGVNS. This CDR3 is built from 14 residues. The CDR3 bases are TGTGCCAGCACCGGAAGCGACGGGTCCTACGAGCAGTACTTC. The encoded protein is CASTGSDGSYEQYF.

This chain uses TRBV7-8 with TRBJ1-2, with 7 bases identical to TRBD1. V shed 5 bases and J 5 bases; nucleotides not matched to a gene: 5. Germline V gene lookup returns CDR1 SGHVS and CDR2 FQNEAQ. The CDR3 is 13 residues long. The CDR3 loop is CASSPGTDYGYTF. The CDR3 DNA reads TGTGCCAGCAGCCCGGGGACAGATTATGGCTACACCTTC.

The CDR3 reads CASSMGLISGNTIYF. CDR3 bases: TGTGCCAGTAGTATGGGACTGATCTCTGGAAACACCATATATTTT. V and J are TRBV19 and TRBJ1-3, with a weak D call TRBD1 (5 bases). Trimming removed 3 bases at V and 0 bases at J, with 9 bases between. The germline V gene encodes CDR1 LNHDA and CDR2 SQIVND (reference sequence). This CDR3 has 15 residues.

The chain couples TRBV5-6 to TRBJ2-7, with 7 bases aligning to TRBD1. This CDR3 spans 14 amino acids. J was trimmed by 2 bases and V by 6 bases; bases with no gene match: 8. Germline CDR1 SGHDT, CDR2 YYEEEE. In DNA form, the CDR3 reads TGTGCCAGCAACCCCCGGGACAGAACCTACGAGCAGTACTTC. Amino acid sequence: CASNPRDRTYEQYF. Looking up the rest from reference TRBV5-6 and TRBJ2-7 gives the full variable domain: DAGVTQSPTHLIKTRGQQVTLRCSPKSGHDTVSWYQQALGQGPQFIFQYYEEEERQRGNFPDRFSGHQFPNYSSELNVNALLLGDSALYLCASNPRDRTYEQYFGPGTRLTVT.

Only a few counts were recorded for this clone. The CDR3 region has the DNA TGTGCCAGCAGCTCAGGAAACACCATATATTTT. It translates to CASSSGNTIYF. This chain uses TRBV11-1 with TRBJ1-3; D not resolved. V was cut by 4 bases and J by 4 bases, with 2 bases left in between. The CDR3 runs to 11 residues. Germline V gene sequence: CDR1 SGHAT, CDR2 FQDESV (reference sequence).

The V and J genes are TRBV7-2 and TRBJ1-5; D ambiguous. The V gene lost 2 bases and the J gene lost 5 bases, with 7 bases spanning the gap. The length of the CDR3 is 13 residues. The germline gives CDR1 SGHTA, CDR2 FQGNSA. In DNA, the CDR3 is TGTGCCAGCAGCTTATACAGAGATCAGCCCCAGCATTTT. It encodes CASSLYRDQPQHF.

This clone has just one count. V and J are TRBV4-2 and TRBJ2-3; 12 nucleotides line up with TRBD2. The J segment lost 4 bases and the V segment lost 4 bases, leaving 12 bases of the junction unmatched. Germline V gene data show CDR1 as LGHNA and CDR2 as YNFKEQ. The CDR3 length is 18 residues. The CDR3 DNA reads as TGTGCCAGCAGCCTCCATCTCCGGACTAGCGGGATACCAGATACGCAGTATTTT. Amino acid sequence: CASSLHLRTSGIPDTQYF.

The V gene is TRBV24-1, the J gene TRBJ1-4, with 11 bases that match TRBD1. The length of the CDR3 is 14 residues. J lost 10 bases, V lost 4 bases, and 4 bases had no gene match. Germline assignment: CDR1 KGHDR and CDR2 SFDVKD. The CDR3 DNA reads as TGTGCCACCAGTGAAGGGACAGGGGGAAGAAAACTGTTTTTT. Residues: CATSEGTGGRKLFF.

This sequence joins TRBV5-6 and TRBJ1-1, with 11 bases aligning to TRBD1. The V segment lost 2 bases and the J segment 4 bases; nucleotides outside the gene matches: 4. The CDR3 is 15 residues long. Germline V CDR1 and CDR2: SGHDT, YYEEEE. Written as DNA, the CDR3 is TGTGCCAGCAGCTTCGCCGGGACAGGGGGCACTGAAGCTTTCTTT. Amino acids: CASSFAGTGGTEAFF.

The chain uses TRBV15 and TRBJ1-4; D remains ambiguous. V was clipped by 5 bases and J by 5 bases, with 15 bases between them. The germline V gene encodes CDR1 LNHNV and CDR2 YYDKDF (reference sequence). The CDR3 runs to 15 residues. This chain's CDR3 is CATSDTAPSNEKLFF. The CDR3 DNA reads TGTGCCACCAGCGATACTGCTCCTTCGAATGAAAAACTGTTTTTT.

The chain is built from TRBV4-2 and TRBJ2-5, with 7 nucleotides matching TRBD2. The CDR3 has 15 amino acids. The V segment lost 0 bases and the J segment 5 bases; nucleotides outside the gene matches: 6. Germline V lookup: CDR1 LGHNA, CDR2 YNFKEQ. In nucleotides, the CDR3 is TGTGCCAGCAGCCAAGATAACGGGAGGCTTGAGACCCAGTACTTC. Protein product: CASSQDNGRLETQYF.

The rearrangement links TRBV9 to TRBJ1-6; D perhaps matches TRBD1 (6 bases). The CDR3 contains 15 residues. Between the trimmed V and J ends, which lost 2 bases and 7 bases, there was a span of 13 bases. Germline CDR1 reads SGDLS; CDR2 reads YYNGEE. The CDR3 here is CASSVRDTTNSPLHF. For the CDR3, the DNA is TGTGCCAGCAGCGTCCGGGACACGACGAATTCACCCCTCCACTTT.

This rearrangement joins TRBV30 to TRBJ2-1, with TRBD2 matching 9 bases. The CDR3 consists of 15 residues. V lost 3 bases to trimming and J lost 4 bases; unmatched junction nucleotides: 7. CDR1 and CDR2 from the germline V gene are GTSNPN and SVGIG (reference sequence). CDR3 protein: CAWRTVAGAYNEQFF. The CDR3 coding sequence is TGTGCCTGGAGGACTGTAGCGGGAGCTTACAATGAGCAGTTCTTC.

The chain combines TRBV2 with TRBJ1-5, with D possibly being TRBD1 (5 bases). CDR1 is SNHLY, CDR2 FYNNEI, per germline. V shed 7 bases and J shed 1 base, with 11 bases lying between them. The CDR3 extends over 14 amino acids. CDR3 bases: TGTGCCAGCACTAACGCAGGGAGCAATCAGCCCCAGCATTTT. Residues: CASTNAGSNQPQHF.

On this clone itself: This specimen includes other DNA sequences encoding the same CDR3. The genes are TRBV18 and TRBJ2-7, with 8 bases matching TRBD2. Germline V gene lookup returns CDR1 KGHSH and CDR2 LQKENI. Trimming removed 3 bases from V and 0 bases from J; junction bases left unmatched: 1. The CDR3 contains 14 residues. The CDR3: CASSPGTSSYEQYF. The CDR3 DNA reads TGTGCCAGCTCACCTGGGACTAGCTCCTACGAGCAGTACTTC.

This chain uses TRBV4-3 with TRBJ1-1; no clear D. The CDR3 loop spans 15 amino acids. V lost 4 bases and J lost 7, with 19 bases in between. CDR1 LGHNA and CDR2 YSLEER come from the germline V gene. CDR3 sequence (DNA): TGCGCCAGCAGCCCGGGGTCAACGGCCCCCATTGAAGCTTTCTTT. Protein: CASSPGSTAPIEAFF.

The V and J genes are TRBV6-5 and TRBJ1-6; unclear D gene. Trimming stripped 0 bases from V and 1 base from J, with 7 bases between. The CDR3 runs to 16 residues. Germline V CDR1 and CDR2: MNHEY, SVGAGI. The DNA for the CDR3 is TGTGCCAGCAGTTACTCCGGGAGTTCCTATAATTCACCCCTCCACTTT. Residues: CASSYSGSSYNSPLHF.

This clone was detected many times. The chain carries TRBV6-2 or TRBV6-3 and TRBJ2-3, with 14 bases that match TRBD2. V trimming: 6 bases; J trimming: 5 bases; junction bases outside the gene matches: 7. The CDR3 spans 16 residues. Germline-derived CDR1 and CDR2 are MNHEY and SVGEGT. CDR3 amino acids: CASSLGLAGVGDTQYF. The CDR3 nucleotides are TGTGCCAGCAGCCTGGGACTAGCGGGAGTTGGAGATACGCAGTATTTT.

The CDR3 DNA follows: TGCGCCAGCAGCCTACCTTCGACTAGCGGTGACACCGGGGAGCTGTTTTTT. This sequence encodes CASSLPSTSGDTGELFF. This rearrangement joins TRBV5-1 to TRBJ2-2; 9 bases line up with TRBD2. V gave up 4 bases and J gave up 3 bases; unmatched junction bases: 10. CDR1 SGHRS and CDR2 YFSETQ come from the germline V gene. The CDR3 covers 17 residues.

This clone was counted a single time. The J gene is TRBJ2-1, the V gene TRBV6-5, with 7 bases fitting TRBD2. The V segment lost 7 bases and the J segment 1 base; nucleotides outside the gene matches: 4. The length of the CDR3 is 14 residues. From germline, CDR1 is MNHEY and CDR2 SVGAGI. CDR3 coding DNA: TGTGCCAGCAACTCGGGGGGATCCTACAATGAGCAGTTCTTC. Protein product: CASNSGGSYNEQFF.

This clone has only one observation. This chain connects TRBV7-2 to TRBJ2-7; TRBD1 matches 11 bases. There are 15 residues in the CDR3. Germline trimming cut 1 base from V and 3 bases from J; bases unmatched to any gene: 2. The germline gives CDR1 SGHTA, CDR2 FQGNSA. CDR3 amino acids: CASSLVGTGGYEQYF. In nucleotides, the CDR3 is TGTGCCAGCAGCTTAGTGGGGACAGGGGGCTACGAGCAGTACTTC.

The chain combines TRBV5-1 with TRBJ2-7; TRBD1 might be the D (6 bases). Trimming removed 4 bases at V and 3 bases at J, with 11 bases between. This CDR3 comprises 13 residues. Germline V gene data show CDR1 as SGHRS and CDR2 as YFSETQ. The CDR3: CASSLDSLYEQYF. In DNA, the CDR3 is TGCGCCAGCAGCCTGGACAGTCTCTACGAGCAGTACTTC.

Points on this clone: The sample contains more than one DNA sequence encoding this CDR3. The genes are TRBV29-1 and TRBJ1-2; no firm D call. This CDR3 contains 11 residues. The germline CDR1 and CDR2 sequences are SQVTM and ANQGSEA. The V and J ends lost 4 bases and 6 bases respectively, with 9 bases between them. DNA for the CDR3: TGCAGCGTTGGAGGCACGGATGGCTACACCTTC. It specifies CSVGGTDGYTF.

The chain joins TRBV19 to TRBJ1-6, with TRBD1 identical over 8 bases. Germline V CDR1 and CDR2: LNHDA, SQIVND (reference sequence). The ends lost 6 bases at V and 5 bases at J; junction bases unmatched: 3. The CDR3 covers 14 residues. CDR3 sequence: CASRTQGDNSPLHF. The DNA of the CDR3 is TGTGCCAGTAGGACACAGGGGGATAATTCACCCCTCCACTTT.

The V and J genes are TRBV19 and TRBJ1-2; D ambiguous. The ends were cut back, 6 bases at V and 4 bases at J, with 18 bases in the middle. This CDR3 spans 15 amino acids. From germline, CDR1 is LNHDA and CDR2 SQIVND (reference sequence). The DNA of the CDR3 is TGTGCCAGTAGAGATTTAGAGGGCGAAGCCTATGGCTACACCTTC. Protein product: CASRDLEGEAYGYTF.

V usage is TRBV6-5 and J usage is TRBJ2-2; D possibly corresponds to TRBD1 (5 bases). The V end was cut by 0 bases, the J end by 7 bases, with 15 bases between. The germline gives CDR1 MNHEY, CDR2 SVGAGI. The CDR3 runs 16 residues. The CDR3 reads CASSYSIPGSGGELFF. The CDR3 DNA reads TGTGCCAGCAGTTACTCGATACCAGGGTCAGGCGGGGAGCTGTTTTTT.

Here the CDR3 reads CASSLTPGVRTDTQYF. The CDR3 bases are TGTGCCAGCAGCTTAACTCCCGGGGTACGAACAGATACGCAGTATTTT. The chain recombines TRBV11-3 with TRBJ2-3; D is perhaps TRBD2 (5 bases). Trimming left V 2 bases short and J 3 bases short, with 15 bases between. Germline V gene sequence: CDR1 SGHNT, CDR2 YENEEA. The CDR3 extends over 16 amino acids.

DNA for the CDR3: TGTGCCAGCAGCTTGGGCCGTGAAGCTTTCTTT. This codes for CASSLGREAFF. The chain is built from TRBV11-2 and TRBJ1-1; D call uncertain. V lost 3 bases to trimming and J lost 7 bases, with 6 bases between them. The CDR3 covers 11 residues. Germline-derived CDR1 and CDR2 are SGHAT and FQNNGV.

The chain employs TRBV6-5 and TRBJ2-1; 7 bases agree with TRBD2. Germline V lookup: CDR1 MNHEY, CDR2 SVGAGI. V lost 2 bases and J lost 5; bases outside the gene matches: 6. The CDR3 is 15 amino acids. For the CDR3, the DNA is TGTGCCAGCAGTTACGCGTCTAGCGGCGACAATGAGCAGTTCTTC. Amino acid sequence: CASSYASSGDNEQFF.